The rows below give T cell receptor beta chains drawn from one sample of a study of blood T cell repertoires in COVID-19. Assay: immunoSEQ multiplex PCR; the TCRdb copy retains only in-frame clones and omits some. Among more than 100,000 clones listed, 89% were seen once. Sequenced material: peripheral blood. Receptor source: a woman aged 80 or older in a cohort sampled during active COVID-19. Both conserved end residues are part of each CDR3. A D gene is named only where the DNA matches it firmly. Size is stated for part of the rows, as once, few or many counts, or as a class when the clone is expanded.

size: few
D: TRBD2
J: TRBJ2-1
V: TRBV3-1/TRBV3-2
CDR3: CASSLQGTIDLSYNEQFF

size: once
D: -
J: TRBJ2-1
V: TRBV24-1
CDR3: CATSVGGDPAREQFF

size: -
D: -
J: TRBJ2-1
V: TRBV19
CDR3: CASSERGHLSYNEQFF

size: -
D: -
J: TRBJ1-2
V: TRBV7-9
CDR3: CASSLAGGYTF

size: once
D: -
J: TRBJ1-2
V: TRBV6-1
CDR3: CASSEARTGGANYGYTF

size: few
D: -
J: TRBJ1-5
V: TRBV19
CDR3: CASNVAEDQPQHF

size: -
D: -
J: TRBJ2-1
V: TRBV6-2/TRBV6-3
CDR3: CASSTFLGRGAIF

size: -
D: TRBD2
J: TRBJ2-7
V: TRBV24-1
CDR3: CATSDWTSGSYEQYF

size: -
D: TRBD1
J: TRBJ2-1
V: TRBV7-9
CDR3: CASSPRFGQGDEQFF

size: -
D: -
J: TRBJ1-2
V: TRBV12-3/TRBV12-4
CDR3: CASSLDSYGYTF

size: -
D: TRBD2
J: TRBJ2-3
V: TRBV6-4
CDR3: CASSELGLAGGDTQYF

size: -
D: -
J: TRBJ2-5
V: TRBV6-6
CDR3: CASSYSMMGLTWTQYF

size: -
D: -
J: TRBJ1-1
V: TRBV19
CDR3: CASSTASTGPNTEAFF

size: -
D: -
J: TRBJ1-1
V: TRBV12-3/TRBV12-4
CDR3: CASSLGSRAFF

size: -
D: -
J: TRBJ1-5
V: TRBV30
CDR3: CAWSLQGTYSNQPQHF

size: -
D: -
J: TRBJ1-2
V: TRBV7-8
CDR3: CASSADRTYGYTF

size: -
D: TRBD1
J: TRBJ1-5
V: TRBV28
CDR3: CASSQQGGPQPQHF

size: -
D: TRBD1
J: TRBJ1-6
V: TRBV4-1
CDR3: CASSQERQGPLWPLHF

size: -
D: TRBD1
J: TRBJ2-2
V: TRBV6-5
CDR3: CASTERGLGTGELFF

size: -
D: TRBD1
J: TRBJ1-5
V: TRBV10-3
CDR3: CAIRAGTGGQNQPQHF

size: -
D: TRBD1
J: TRBJ2-1
V: TRBV2
CDR3: CASSPGQGYNEQFF

size: once
D: TRBD2
J: TRBJ2-1
V: TRBV11-2
CDR3: CASSLSTSGRVEQFF

size: -
D: -
J: TRBJ1-1
V: TRBV28
CDR3: CASSDSLRPEAFF

size: -
D: TRBD2
J: TRBJ2-1
V: TRBV29-1
CDR3: CGTSFYNEQFF

size: -
D: TRBD1
J: TRBJ1-5
V: TRBV28
CDR3: CASKIIIGGTGKDQPQHF